This T cell receptor beta chain was identified in a study of monozygotic twins with inflammatory bowel disease. Reprocessing the 5' RACE reads, TCRdb reports a single entry for every CDR3 protein and omits DNA. The sample's table shows some 400,000 distinct CDR3 sequences. The sample was blood. The sequence was obtained from a human donor with ulcerative colitis or Crohn's disease, or a healthy co-twin of an affected twin (not recorded which).

CDR3 sequence reads: CSAPRPRRDTEAFF. V gene TRBV20-1 combines with J gene TRBJ1-1. The length of the CDR3 is 14 residues. Germline CDR1 is DFQATT and CDR2 is SNEGSKA (reference sequence).